A selection of T cell receptor beta chains follows, all from one sample in a study of chemoradiotherapy in HPV16-positive cancers. The repertoire was sequenced with immunoSEQ multiplex PCR; TCRdb's copy has only in-frame clones and lacks some. The sample yields 1,500 to 2,000 clones, roughly 86% seen once. The sequenced sample was tumor tissue, obtained from a patient who underwent chemoradiotherapy. The receptors were sampled from a human donor with HPV-associated anogenital cancer. CDR3s include the opening cysteine and the closing phenylalanine or tryptophan. The D gene is left open where the match is weak. Some rows mark clone size as missing; the rest say once, few, many or name a class of expanded clone.

TRBJ1-1	-	-	TRBV5-1	CASSLVGMTTNTEAFF	TGCGCCAGCAGCTTGGTCGGGATGACTACAAACACTGAAGCTTTCTTT
TRBJ1-3	once	-	TRBV5-1	CASSPFPGSGGNTIYF	TGCGCCAGCAGCCCCTTCCCTGGCTCCGGGGGAAACACCATATATTTT
TRBJ2-7	-	TRBD1	TRBV9	CASSDGTGVDEQYF	TGTGCCAGCAGCGATGGGACAGGGGTCGACGAGCAGTACTTC
TRBJ2-1	-	TRBD1	TRBV2	CASSGGQANEQFF	TGTGCCAGCAGTGGGGGACAGGCCAATGAGCAGTTCTTC
TRBJ2-3	-	-	TRBV5-6	CASSFRHGITDTQYF	TGTGCCAGCAGCTTCAGACACGGCATCACAGATACGCAGTATTTT
TRBJ1-1	once	-	TRBV13	CASSILGYTEAFF	TGTGCCAGCAGTATTCTGGGCTACACTGAAGCTTTCTTT
TRBJ2-2	-	TRBD2	TRBV5-4	CASSPASGRITGELFF	TGTGCCAGCAGCCCAGCTAGCGGGAGAATCACCGGGGAGCTGTTTTTT
TRBJ2-1	-	-	TRBV7-8	CASSVAVNNEQFF	TGTGCCAGCAGCGTAGCCGTAAACAATGAGCAGTTCTTC
TRBJ1-5	-	TRBD1	TRBV12-5	CASGLWDRGLNQPQHF	TGTGCTAGTGGTTTATGGGACAGGGGGTTAAATCAGCCCCAGCATTTT
TRBJ2-1	-	TRBD2	TRBV19	CASSTHRISSGYNEQFF	TGTGCCAGTAGTACGCACAGGATATCTAGCGGTTACAATGAGCAGTTCTTC
TRBJ2-3	once	-	TRBV4-3	CASSPGVLQPHWYF	TGCGCCAGCAGCCCGGGGGTTCTCCAACCCCATTGGTATTTT
TRBJ1-5	-	-	TRBV18	CASSRPNQPQHF	TGTGCCAGCTCACGACCCAATCAGCCCCAGCATTTT
TRBJ1-2	-	TRBD1	TRBV28	CASSFFLAGQTYGYTF	TGTGCCAGCAGTTTCTTTCTTGCGGGACAGACATATGGCTACACCTTC
TRBJ2-3	once	-	TRBV5-4	CASSAVNRRASTDTQYF	TGTGCCAGCAGCGCGGTCAACAGGCGAGCTAGCACAGATACGCAGTATTTT
TRBJ1-3	-	-	TRBV19	CASREINTIYF	TGTGCCAGTAGGGAGATCAACACCATATATTTT
TRBJ1-6	few	TRBD1	TRBV7-9	CASSLQGPLNNSPLHF	TGTGCCAGCAGCCTACAGGGGCCTCTTAATAATTCACCCCTCCACTTT
TRBJ2-1	-	-	TRBV5-5	CASESIQGSRNNEQFF	TGTGCCAGCGAATCGATTCAGGGGAGTAGGAACAATGAGCAGTTCTTC
TRBJ1-2	-	-	TRBV7-2	CASSFNLANYGYTF	TGTGCCAGCAGCTTTAACCTTGCTAACTATGGCTACACCTTC
TRBJ2-2	-	-	TRBV4-3	CASSQEEAGELFF	TGCGCCAGCAGCCAAGAAGAGGCCGGGGAGCTGTTTTTT
TRBJ2-6	-	-	TRBV7-9	CASSHFSSGANVLTF	TGTGCCAGCAGCCATTTTAGCTCTGGGGCCAACGTCCTGACTTTC
TRBJ2-3	-	TRBD2	TRBV7-8	CASSFYSGGPLDTQYF	TGTGCCAGCAGCTTTTATTCGGGAGGGCCTTTAGATACGCAGTATTTT
TRBJ1-2	-	-	TRBV5-8	CASSSRGSYTF	TGTGCCAGCAGCTCCAGGGGAAGCTACACCTTC
TRBJ2-5	-	-	TRBV28	CASSFAYRFETQYF	TGTGCCAGCAGTTTCGCCTACAGGTTCGAGACCCAGTACTTC
TRBJ2-2	-	-	TRBV7-6	CASSLEVPGHRTGELFF	TGTGCCAGCAGCTTAGAAGTTCCTGGACATCGCACCGGGGAGCTGTTTTTT
TRBJ2-7	-	-	TRBV6-5	CASSYLRGYEQYF	TGTGCCAGCAGTTACTTGCGGGGATACGAGCAGTACTTC
TRBJ1-5	-	-	TRBV29-1	CSVVLARGNQPQHF	TGCAGCGTTGTATTGGCCAGGGGCAATCAGCCCCAGCATTTT
TRBJ2-2	-	TRBD2	TRBV28	CASSIGGSETGELFF	TGTGCCAGCAGTATCGGCGGGAGTGAAACCGGGGAGCTGTTTTTT
TRBJ2-1	-	TRBD2	TRBV5-1	CASSLGLTSGRRNEQFF	TGCGCCAGCAGCTTGGGGTTAACTAGCGGGAGAAGGAATGAGCAGTTCTTC
TRBJ2-5	-	-	TRBV6-6	CASSRPGQETQYF	TGTGCCAGCAGTCGGCCGGGCCAAGAGACCCAGTACTTC
TRBJ2-5	-	TRBD1	TRBV11-2	CATRGQLQETQYF	TGTGCCACTCGGGGACAGCTTCAAGAGACCCAGTACTTC
TRBJ1-4	-	TRBD1	TRBV18	CASSSGQGSLANEKLFF	TGTGCCAGCTCATCCGGACAGGGGAGTTTGGCTAATGAAAAACTGTTTTTT
TRBJ2-3	-	TRBD2	TRBV4-1	CASSQGPHLAGVTDTQYF	TGCGCCAGCAGCCAAGGGCCCCACCTAGCGGGAGTCACAGATACGCAGTATTTT
TRBJ1-6	-	TRBD1	TRBV11-2	CASSSRTGAPNSPLHF	TGTGCCAGCAGCTCTAGGACAGGGGCTCCTAATTCACCCCTCCACTTT
TRBJ2-7	-	-	TRBV6-1	CASRPRDLVYEQYF	TGTGCCAGCAGACCTAGGGACTTAGTCTACGAGCAGTACTTC
TRBJ2-1	-	TRBD2	TRBV5-1	CASSGSGWAWVHEQFF	TGCGCCAGCAGCGGTAGCGGGTGGGCTTGGGTCCATGAGCAGTTCTTC
TRBJ2-2	-	TRBD1	TRBV6-6	CASSATGQGAGGELFF	TGTGCCAGCAGTGCCACGGGACAGGGGGCTGGCGGGGAGCTGTTTTTT
TRBJ1-2	-	TRBD1	TRBV7-9	CASSLSVPRQGNGYTF	TGTGCCAGCAGCTTATCGGTCCCTAGACAGGGGAATGGCTACACCTTC
TRBJ2-7	-	-	TRBV6-1	CASSRDPYEQYF	TGTGCCAGCAGCCGGGACCCTTACGAGCAGTACTTC
TRBJ1-2	-	TRBD1	TRBV6-5	CASSYEGQGIRGYTF	TGTGCCAGCAGTTACGAAGGACAGGGTATCCGTGGCTACACCTTC
TRBJ2-3	-	TRBD2	TRBV9	CASSPSGKSADTQYF	TGTGCCAGCAGCCCTAGCGGGAAGAGCGCAGATACGCAGTATTTT
TRBJ1-4	-	-	TRBV27	CASSLSLYEKLFF	TGTGCCAGCAGTTTATCATTATATGAAAAACTGTTTTTT
TRBJ1-2	-	-	TRBV25-1	CASSERAAYGYTF	TGTGCCAGCAGTGAAAGGGCAGCCTATGGCTACACCTTC
TRBJ2-1	-	-	TRBV10-3	CAISDLGDEQFF	TGTGCCATCAGTGACTTGGGTGATGAGCAGTTCTTC
TRBJ1-1	-	-	TRBV4-1	CASSQDRGGTEAFF	TGCGCCAGCAGCCAAGACAGGGGAGGGACTGAAGCTTTCTTT
TRBJ2-1	-	TRBD1	TRBV4-3	CASSQEDRGRNEQFF	TGCGCCAGCAGCCAAGAGGACAGGGGCAGGAATGAGCAGTTCTTC
TRBJ2-1	-	TRBD1	TRBV28	CASIRQGAGYNEQFF	TGTGCCAGCATTAGACAGGGGGCCGGCTACAATGAGCAGTTCTTC
TRBJ2-3	-	TRBD2	TRBV11-2	CASSPTSGARYF	TGTGCCAGCAGCCCAACTAGCGGGGCCAGGTATTTT
TRBJ2-3	-	TRBD2	TRBV4-1	CASSQPGLAGGGTDTQYF	TGCGCCAGCAGCCAACCGGGACTAGCGGGTGGGGGCACAGATACGCAGTATTTT
TRBJ1-6	-	TRBD1	TRBV2	CASRRTGTGAPLHF	TGTGCCAGCAGGAGGACCGGGACAGGGGCTCCCCTCCACTTT
TRBJ2-2	-	TRBD1	TRBV9	CASSVWDRGSNTGELFF	TGTGCCAGCAGCGTATGGGACAGGGGGTCGAACACCGGGGAGCTGTTTTTT